This T cell receptor beta chain was profiled in a study of blood T cell dynamics during melanoma immunotherapy. Background on the study: Patients with metastatic melanoma got pembrolizumab or nivolumab-ipilimumab as first-line care.

The time point is: pre-treatment baseline. Prior systemic cancer therapy, immunosuppressant use and other active malignancies excluded patients. Findings and caveats of the study: Whether repertoire-driving clones were melanoma-specific could not be determined.

This clone has only a few counts. Antigen: not known. Every bulk PBMC sample received the same 350 ng of DNA. Some clones are missing from TCRdb's copy, which holds only in-frame ones; the method was immunoSEQ multiplex PCR. This sample yields around 13,000 clones, of which 85% to 90% are seen a single time; around 6% belongs to the top ten. This receptor was taken from a human donor with melanoma. This specimen was blood, taken from a patient treated with checkpoint blockade.

CDR3 protein: CASSGTRNEKLFF. In DNA, the CDR3 is TGTGCCAGTAGTGGGACAAGAAATGAAAAACTGTTTTTT. The V call is TRBV19, the J call TRBJ1-4; D might be TRBD1 (6 bases). Trimming pared 5 bases from V and 5 bases from J, leaving 9 bases between. Germline-derived CDR1 and CDR2 are LNHDA and SQIVND (reference sequence). The length of the CDR3 is 13 residues. Full variable domain (missing parts from reference TRBV19 and TRBJ1-4): DGGITQSPKYLFRKEGQNVTLSCEQNLNHDAMYWYRQDPGQGLRLIYYSQIVNDFQKGDIAEGYSVSREKKESFPLTVTSAQKNPTAFYLCASSGTRNEKLFFGSGTQLSVL.